This T cell receptor beta chain stems from a study of graft-versus-host responses after intestinal transplantation. Study summary: Multivisceral, liver-intestinal, or isolated intestinal transplants were performed in recipients. Every recipient underwent anti-thymocyte globulin induction, then tacrolimus and steroids for about three years.

Investigators plated around 200,000 CFSE-labeled responder cells together with around 200,000 irradiated stimulator cells labeled with violet dye. Upon completion of the reaction, proliferating CFSE-low responders, both CD3+CD4+ and CD3+CD8+, were sorted. The table lists this clone with a count of one. Sequenced by immunoSEQ multiplex PCR; TCRdb stores in-frame clones only, minus some. The sample lists some 10,000 clones; more than 25% were seen once. Germline assignment: CDR1 MNHEY and CDR2 SVGAGI. Losses at the gene ends were 2 bases for V and 6 bases for J; bases not matched to a gene: 3. This CDR3 has 13 residues. General observations from the study: Present in recipient marrow, GvH clones included some that appeared first in ileum or blood.

The sequence derives from a human patient who received an intestinal transplant. The input for sequencing was alloreactive CD8+ T cells from a mixed lymphocyte reaction culture, taken before intestinal transplant. Subset described: CFSE-low proliferating T cells sorted from approximately 6-day pre-transplant mixed lymphocyte reaction (GvH or HvG direction). The V call is TRBV6-5, the J call TRBJ2-7, with TRBD1 matching over 8 bases. The CDR3 here is CASSYTTGGEQYF. CDR3 DNA sequence: TGTGCCAGCAGTTACACTACAGGGGGCGAGCAGTACTTC.